The 12 T cell receptor beta chains in this list originate from one sample, sequenced in a study of immune heterogeneity within non-small cell lung tumors. Template material for each sample was around 560 ng of bulk tumor genomic DNA. Multiple biopsies spaced far apart were taken from each primary tumor during surgery. Surgery that was curative in intent was performed on patients with untreated, newly diagnosed non-small cell lung cancer. It was a multiplex PCR that amplified TCR beta CDR3, with 32 V and 13 J primers. MiXCR was run by TCRdb on the multiplex PCR reads, yielding one entry per CDR3 protein. The sample carries about 13,000 distinct CDR3 sequences, approximately 22% recorded once. Sequencing was done on a sample of lung tumor tissue. The receptors stem from a man in his fifties with non-small cell lung cancer.

The sample holds a few counts of this clonotype. A much larger clone differs from this one at a single base, so this may be a read error. The V and J genes are TRBV11-2 and TRBJ1-3, with 8 bases fitting TRBD1. Germline CDR1 and CDR2: SGHAT and FQNNGV. There are 15 residues in the CDR3. CDR3 nucleotide sequence: TGTGCCAGCGGCTTAGACAGGGGAAGAGGAAACACCATATATTTT. The encoded protein is CASGLDRGRGNTIYF.

The table lists this clonotype with a few counts. A single base separates this from a much larger clone, so it may be a read error. The chain uses TRBV9 and TRBJ2-3, with D maybe TRBD2 (5 bases). In germline, CDR1 is SGDLS, CDR2 YYNGEE. The CDR3 is made up of 14 amino acids. V was shortened by 4 bases and J by 2 bases, with 11 bases between the two germline ends. The CDR3 sequence: CASSLSGNTDTQYF. The DNA of the CDR3 is TGTGCCAGCAGCTTATCCGGGAACACAGATACGCAGTATTTT.

This clonotype was detected ten times or more. V gene TRBV15 combines with J gene TRBJ2-5; D possibly corresponds to TRBD2 (6 bases). Germline CDR1 is LNHNV and CDR2 is YYDKDF (reference sequence). Trimming left V 1 base short and J 1 base short, with 10 bases between. This CDR3 contains 15 residues. The CDR3, as DNA: TGTGCCACCAGCAGAGCGGGGGTCGCCCAAGAGACCCAGTACTTC. It specifies CATSRAGVAQETQYF. The full variable domain, with the rest looked up from reference TRBV15 and TRBJ2-5, is DAMVIQNPRYQVTQFGKPVTLSCSQTLNHNVMYWYQQKSSQAPKLLFHYYDKDFNNEADTPDNFQSRRPNTSFCFLDIRSPGLGDTAMYLCATSRAGVAQETQYFGPGTRLLVL.

This clonotype is classed as medium-sized. V usage is TRBV20-1 and J usage is TRBJ2-7; 7 bases agree with TRBD1. This CDR3 has 14 residues. With 6 bases clipped from V and 2 bases from J, the junction kept 10 bases outside the gene matches. The germline V gene has CDR1 DFQATT and CDR2 SNEGSKA (reference sequence). The CDR3 region is CSARTPGQPYEQYF. In DNA form, the CDR3 reads TGCAGTGCCCGAACTCCGGGACAGCCCTACGAGCAGTACTTC.

The J gene is TRBJ1-5, the V gene TRBV5-6, with D possibly TRBD1 on 6 matching bases. The CDR3 totals 13 residues. The V end lost 2 bases, the J end lost 15 bases, and 18 bases lay between the germline ends. The germline V gene has CDR1 SGHDT and CDR2 YYEEEE. The CDR3 DNA is TGTGCCAGCAGCTTAGGGGGGTCCTCAATCTTGCATTTT. Translating gives CASSLGGSSILHF.

This clonotype was seen repeatedly, ten times or more. V gene TRBV10-3 combines with J gene TRBJ1-1, with TRBD1 matching 7 bases. J gave up 4 bases and V 6 bases, and 5 bases lay outside the gene matches. Germline CDR1 and CDR2: ENHRY and SYGVKD. This CDR3 spans 13 amino acids. CDR3 residues: CAIRPSGGTEAFF. The CDR3 DNA follows: TGTGCCATCAGACCCTCAGGGGGCACTGAAGCTTTCTTT.

The sample holds many counts of this clonotype. The V gene is TRBV18, the J gene TRBJ1-1; D is ambiguous. The CDR3 sequence is 15 residues long. The germline gives CDR1 KGHSH, CDR2 LQKENI. V was clipped by 5 bases and J by 1 base, with 14 bases between them. Here the CDR3 reads CASSTTRTGNTEAFF. The CDR3 DNA sequence: TGTGCCAGCTCAACAACCAGGACGGGGAACACTGAAGCTTTCTTT.

A remark on this clonotype: This may stem from a read error, because a much larger clone lies one nucleotide away. V is TRBV7-9 and J is TRBJ2-6; 8 nucleotides match TRBD2. There are 17 residues in the CDR3. The germline gives CDR1 SEHNR, CDR2 FQNEAQ (reference sequence). The CDR3 coding sequence is TGTGCCAGCAGCCCCGGGGGGGCGGCCTCTGGGGCCAACGTCCTGGCTTTC. Translation gives CASSPGGAASGANVLAF.

By share of the sample, this clonotype is medium-sized (0.01 to 0.1%). The genes are TRBV12-3 or TRBV12-4 and TRBJ1-2, with TRBD1 matching over 9 bases. V was clipped by 6 bases and J by 0 bases; unmatched bases: 14. This CDR3 contains 18 residues. DNA for the CDR3: TGTGCCAGCAGGCTTCCGGGACAGGGACTGCGGGCTAACTATGGCTACACCTTC. Translating it yields CASRLPGQGLRANYGYTF.

For this clonotype: Being one base from a much bigger clone, this may be a read error. The V call is TRBV7-9, the J call TRBJ2-6; no reliable D call. Germline CDR1 is SEHNR and CDR2 is FQNEAQ (reference sequence). V lost 6 bases and J 1 base, leaving 7 bases between the germline ends. This CDR3 is built from 14 residues. The chain's CDR3 is CASRLASGANVLTF. CDR3 bases: TGTGCCAGCAGGTTGGCATCTGGGGCCAACGTCCTGACTTTC.

Many counts were recorded for this clonotype. This chain links TRBV6-1 with TRBJ1-1; tentative D call: TRBD1 (5 bases). CDR3 length: 16 amino acids. Trimming shortened V by 5 bases and J by 4 bases, and 20 bases separated the two germline ends. Germline V gene data show CDR1 as MNHNS and CDR2 as SASEGT. The CDR3: CASSYVPRGRGTEAFF. The DNA of the CDR3 is TGTGCCAGCAGTTACGTACCGAGGGGTAGGGGCACTGAAGCTTTCTTT.

Concerning this clonotype itself: A much bigger clone sits one base away, suggesting this may be a read error. This chain links TRBV11-2 with TRBJ2-3; 8 nucleotides align to TRBD2. The CDR3 has 14 residues. Germline assignment: CDR1 SGHAT and CDR2 FQNNGV. CDR3 in DNA: TGTGCCACCAGCCGCGGGGGGCCAACAGATACGCAGTATTTT. Protein product: CATSRGGPTDTQYF.